The rows below give T cell receptor beta chains drawn from one sample of a study of blood T cell repertoires in COVID-19. The table came from immunoSEQ multiplex PCR; TCRdb's copy has only in-frame clones and leaves some out. The table has some 300,000 clones, 70% to 90% seen once; the top ten hold about 1%. The sample taken for sequencing was PBMCs or T cells enriched from blood (not recorded which). The receptors were gathered from a woman in her twenties or thirties who had recovered from COVID-19. Both conserved end residues are part of each CDR3. The order of the fields is J gene, D gene, clone size, V gene, CDR3 protein, CDR3 DNA. A D gene is named only where the DNA matches it firmly. Clone size is not always given. Where it is, it says once, few, many or a class for expanded clones.

TRBJ2-1 | . | . | TRBV11-3 | CASRHPGTFNEQFF | TGTGCCAGCAGACATCCCGGGACTTTCAATGAGCAGTTCTTC
TRBJ1-3 | . | . | TRBV19 | CASTISGTNTIYF | TGTGCCAGTACCATATCGGGTACAAACACCATATATTTT
TRBJ2-7 | TRBD1 | . | TRBV27 | CASSRFQGDRNEQYF | TGTGCCAGCAGTCGATTCCAGGGGGATAGGAACGAGCAGTACTTC
TRBJ1-1 | . | . | TRBV19 | CASYSQLHWTEAFF | TGTGCCAGCTACTCACAGCTCCATTGGACTGAAGCTTTCTTT
TRBJ2-1 | TRBD2 | . | TRBV5-1 | CASSLGPGGSYNEQFF | TGCGCCAGCAGCTTGGGTCCGGGAGGCTCCTACAATGAGCAGTTCTTC
TRBJ1-1 | . | . | TRBV19 | CASSIAGEGNTEAFF | TGTGCCAGTAGTATAGCCGGCGAGGGGAACACTGAAGCTTTCTTT
TRBJ1-2 | . | few | TRBV9 | CASSDAYGYTF | TGTGCCAGCAGCGACGCGTATGGCTACACCTTC
TRBJ1-1 | . | once | TRBV6-5 | CASSLTGPTEAFF | TGTGCCAGCAGTCTGACAGGTCCCACTGAAGCTTTCTTT
TRBJ2-4 | TRBD2 | . | TRBV13 | CASGRGGAKNIQYF | TGTGCCAGCGGCCGGGGGGGTGCCAAAAACATTCAGTACTTC
TRBJ1-5 | TRBD1 | once | TRBV5-6 | CASSLAAGQGHQPQHF | TGTGCCAGCAGCTTGGCCGCTGGACAGGGTCATCAGCCCCAGCATTTT
TRBJ2-1 | . | once | TRBV2 | CASSEQGSSYNEQFF | TGTGCCAGCAGTGAACAGGGCAGCTCCTACAATGAGCAGTTCTTC
TRBJ1-1 | . | few | TRBV30 | CAYRAATEAFF | TGTGCTTACAGGGCGGCCACTGAAGCTTTCTTT
TRBJ1-5 | TRBD1 | . | TRBV6-2/TRBV6-3 | CASSSRGQRGQPQHF | TGTGCCAGCAGTTCCCGGGGACAGAGGGGGCAGCCCCAGCATTTT
TRBJ2-7 | . | . | TRBV29-1 | CSVEVSSYEQYF | TGCAGCGTTGAAGTGAGCTCCTACGAGCAGTACTTC
TRBJ2-7 | TRBD1 | . | TRBV7-8 | CASSLAGTGSSEQYF | TGTGCCAGCAGCTTAGCCGGGACAGGGTCTTCCGAGCAGTACTTC
TRBJ1-1 | . | . | TRBV5-1 | CASSLSGQGRDTEAFF | TGCGCCAGCAGCTTGAGTGGGCAGGGGCGCGACACTGAAGCTTTCTTT
TRBJ1-5 | TRBD1 | . | TRBV19 | CASSRQGAANQPQHF | TGTGCCAGTAGTAGACAGGGAGCGGCAAATCAGCCCCAGCATTTT
TRBJ1-5 | . | . | TRBV2 | CASAGNSNQPQHF | TGTGCCAGCGCGGGAAATAGCAATCAGCCCCAGCATTTT
TRBJ1-1 | . | . | TRBV2 | CASSDRADMNTEAFF | TGTGCCAGCAGTGACCGGGCGGACATGAACACTGAAGCTTTCTTT
TRBJ1-2 | TRBD1 | once | TRBV9 | CASSAPDRGKNYGYTF | TGTGCCAGCAGCGCCCCCGACAGGGGCAAGAACTATGGCTACACCTTC
TRBJ1-2 | . | few | TRBV20-1 | CSASRGTTYGYTF | TGCAGTGCTAGTCGTGGGACAACGTATGGCTACACCTTC
TRBJ2-1 | . | . | TRBV27 | CASKVGLPNSYNEQFF | TGTGCCAGCAAGGTGGGACTCCCAAACTCCTACAATGAGCAGTTCTTC
TRBJ2-1 | . | once | TRBV6-2/TRBV6-3 | CASSSLFYNEQFF | TGTGCCAGCAGCTCCCTTTTTTACAATGAGCAGTTCTTC
TRBJ1-5 | TRBD1 | . | TRBV6-5 | CASRRQGSTDQPQHF | TGTGCCAGCAGAAGACAGGGAAGCACAGATCAGCCCCAGCATTTT
TRBJ1-1 | . | once | TRBV9 | CASSVGDRGLEAFF | TGTGCCAGCAGCGTAGGGGATCGGGGACTAGAAGCTTTCTTT
TRBJ2-7 | TRBD2 | . | TRBV29-1 | CSGFSGGSYEQYF | TGCAGCGGGTTTAGCGGGGGAAGCTACGAGCAGTACTTC
TRBJ1-4 | . | . | TRBV9 | CASSVSIGATNEKLFF | TGTGCCAGCAGCGTCAGTATAGGGGCAACTAATGAAAAACTGTTTTTT
TRBJ2-4 | TRBD1 | . | TRBV25-1 | CASSEWGQLKNIQYF | TGTGCCAGCAGTGAATGGGGACAGCTTAAAAACATTCAGTACTTC
TRBJ1-2 | . | . | TRBV9 | CASSGPLYTF | TGTGCCAGCAGCGGGCCCCTCTACACCTTC
TRBJ1-2 | TRBD1 | few | TRBV9 | CASSVRTGNYGYTF | TGTGCCAGCAGCGTACGGACAGGAAACTATGGCTACACCTTC
TRBJ1-5 | . | . | TRBV7-2 | CASSFRNPGTGPFNQPQHF | TGTGCCAGCAGCTTCCGAAACCCCGGGACTGGCCCCTTCAATCAGCCCCAGCATTTT
TRBJ1-2 | . | . | TRBV28 | CASSPPRAGVGYTF | TGTGCCAGCAGTCCGCCGCGGGCAGGGGTAGGTTACACCTTC
TRBJ1-3 | TRBD1 | . | TRBV27 | CASSSRDRGSGNTIYF | TGTGCCAGCAGTTCACGTGACAGGGGAAGCGGAAACACCATATATTTT
TRBJ1-1 | . | few | TRBV7-9 | CASSFPSNTEAFF | TGTGCCAGCAGCTTTCCGTCGAACACTGAAGCTTTCTTT
TRBJ2-3 | TRBD2 | . | TRBV27 | CASSLSVLAGALTDTQYF | TGTGCCAGCAGTTTATCTGTGCTAGCGGGGGCTCTCACAGATACGCAGTATTTT
TRBJ1-1 | . | . | TRBV6-2/TRBV6-3 | CASSKIGAGPWDTEAFF | TGTGCCAGCAGTAAAATCGGCGCAGGGCCTTGGGACACTGAAGCTTTCTTT
TRBJ1-2 | . | . | TRBV5-1 | CASSLTPANGYTF | TGCGCCAGCAGCTTAACTCCCGCTAATGGCTACACCTTC
TRBJ2-6 | . | . | TRBV27 | CASQNTDAGTGANVLTF | TGTGCCAGCCAAAATACGGACGCGGGGACTGGGGCCAACGTCCTGACTTTC
TRBJ1-5 | . | . | TRBV14 | CASSQGSNQPQHF | TGTGCCAGCAGCCAAGGGAGTAATCAGCCCCAGCATTTT
TRBJ1-5 | . | . | TRBV21-1 | CASSNRSQPQHF | TGTGCCAGCAGCAACAGAAGTCAGCCCCAGCATTTT
TRBJ1-1 | . | . | TRBV24-1 | CATRGGGEAFF | TGTGCCACCAGGGGAGGGGGTGAAGCTTTCTTT
TRBJ2-7 | . | . | TRBV14 | CASSQLGGIYEQYF | TGTGCCAGCAGCCAACTCGGAGGGATATACGAGCAGTACTTC